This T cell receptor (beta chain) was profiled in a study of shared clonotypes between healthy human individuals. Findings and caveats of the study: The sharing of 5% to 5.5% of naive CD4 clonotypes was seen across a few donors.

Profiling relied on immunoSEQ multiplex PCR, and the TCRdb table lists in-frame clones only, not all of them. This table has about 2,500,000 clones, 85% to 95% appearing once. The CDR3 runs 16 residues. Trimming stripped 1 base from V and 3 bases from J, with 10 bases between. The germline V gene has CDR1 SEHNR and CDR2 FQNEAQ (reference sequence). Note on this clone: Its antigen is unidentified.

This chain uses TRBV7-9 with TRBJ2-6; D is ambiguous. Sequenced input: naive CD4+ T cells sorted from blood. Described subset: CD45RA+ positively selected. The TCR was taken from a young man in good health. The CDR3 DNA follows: TGTGCCAGCAGCTTAGTCCCCGGAGATGGGGCCAACGTCCTGACTTTC. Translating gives CASSLVPGDGANVLTF.